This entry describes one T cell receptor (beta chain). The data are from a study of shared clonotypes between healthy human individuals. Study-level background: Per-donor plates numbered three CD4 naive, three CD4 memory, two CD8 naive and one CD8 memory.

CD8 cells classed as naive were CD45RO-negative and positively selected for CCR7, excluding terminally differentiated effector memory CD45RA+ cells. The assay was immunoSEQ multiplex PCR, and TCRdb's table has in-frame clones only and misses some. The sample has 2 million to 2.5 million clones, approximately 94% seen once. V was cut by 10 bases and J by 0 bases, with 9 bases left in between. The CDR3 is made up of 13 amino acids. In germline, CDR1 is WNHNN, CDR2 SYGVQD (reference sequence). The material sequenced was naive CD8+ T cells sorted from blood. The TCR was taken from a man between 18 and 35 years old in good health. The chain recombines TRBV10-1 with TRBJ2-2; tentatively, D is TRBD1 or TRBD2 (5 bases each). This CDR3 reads CATGDPNTGELFF. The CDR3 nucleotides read TGCGCCACCGGGGACCCGAACACCGGGGAGCTGTTTTTT.